A single sample is the source of the 18 T cell receptor beta chains below, sequenced in a study of cytomegalovirus exposure and HLA in healthy donors (TCRdb year 2017). The library came from the immunoSEQ multiplex PCR assay. For the multiplex PCR, a mixture combining 60 forward primers for TCR Vbeta segments and 13 reverse primers for TCR Jbeta segments was used. TCRdb limited this immuneACCESS table to in-frame rearrangements with V and J called. A share of clones is missing; checked studies link under half to unresolved V genes, and the rest is unexplained. In this sample the table shows roughly 86,000 clones, around two thirds of which occur a single time. Around 4.2% of the sample goes to the ten largest clones. The sequenced sample was PBMCs. Source of these receptors: a man in his thirties or forties in good health and CMV-seronegative.

The V call is TRBV7-8, the J call TRBJ1-1; D uncertain. This CDR3 has 12 residues. The V and J ends lost 6 bases and 6 bases respectively, with 11 bases between them. Germline CDR1 reads SGHVS; CDR2 reads FQNEAQ. The CDR3 loop reads CASSLTASEAFF. CDR3 nucleotides: TGTGCCAGCAGTCTAACAGCCTCTGAAGCTTTCTTT.

The chain links TRBV27 to TRBJ2-3; 7 nucleotides align to TRBD1. With V trimmed by 6 bases and J by 3 bases, 12 bases remained unmatched. CDR1 is MNHEY and CDR2 is SMNVEV in the germline V gene (reference sequence). The CDR3 contains 16 residues. The CDR3 region has the DNA TGTGCCAGCAGCACCGGGACAGTAAGGGGTACAGATACGCAGTATTTT. Protein sequence: CASSTGTVRGTDTQYF.

Comment on this clone: Sequence at one end of the junction differs from germline and may be a read error. Distinct nucleotide sequences in the sample also encode this CDR3. This sequence joins TRBV30 and TRBJ1-2; D gene uncertain. The CDR3 covers 12 residues. CDR1 and CDR2 (germline): GTSNPN, SVGIG (reference sequence). The CDR3 DNA is TGCGCCTGGAGTACTGGGAGATATGGCTACACCTTC. It yields the protein CAWSTGRYGYTF.

This sequence joins TRBV19 and TRBJ2-5; no definite D call. There are 13 residues in the CDR3. The V end lost 0 bases, the J end lost 1 base, and 3 bases lay between the germline ends. CDR1 and CDR2 (germline): LNHDA, SQIVND (reference sequence). CDR3 in amino acids: CASSIDRQETQYF. The CDR3, as DNA: TGTGCCAGTAGTATAGACCGCCAAGAGACCCAGTACTTC.

This chain connects TRBV2 to TRBJ2-1; tentatively, D is TRBD2 (6 bases). This CDR3 is 14 amino acids long. Germline values: CDR1 SNHLY, CDR2 FYNNEI. V lost 7 bases and J lost 4, with 14 bases in between. The CDR3 protein is CASILRGTYNEQFF. The CDR3 nucleotides read TGTGCCAGCATTCTTCGTGGGACTTACAATGAGCAGTTCTTC.

V gene TRBV7-8 combines with J gene TRBJ1-6, with D possibly being TRBD1 (6 bases). In germline, CDR1 is SGHVS, CDR2 FQNEAQ. Trimming removed 5 bases at V and 9 bases at J, with 14 bases between. This CDR3 has 14 residues. The DNA of the CDR3 is TGTGCCAGCAGCGTAGACAGGTGGGCTTCACCCCTCCACTTT. Encoded protein: CASSVDRWASPLHF.

This clone was picked up a small number of times. This chain uses TRBV10-2 with TRBJ2-7; 7 nucleotides line up with TRBD1. The CDR3 has 14 amino acids. The V gene end was trimmed by 3 bases and the J gene end by 3 bases; junction bases not matched to a gene: 5. Germline CDR1 is WSHSY and CDR2 is SAAADI. CDR3 loop: CASSDNRGGYEQYF. Written as DNA, the CDR3 is TGCGCCAGCAGTGATAACAGGGGTGGCTACGAGCAGTACTTC.

This clone was detected only a few times. V and J are TRBV29-1 and TRBJ2-1, with D possibly matching TRBD1 (6 bases). The germline V gene has CDR1 SQVTM and CDR2 ANQGSEA. The CDR3 runs to 14 residues. The V end was cut by 4 bases, the J end by 8 bases, with 18 bases between. CDR3 coding DNA: TGCAGCGTTGGGGGGCTCGGCAGGGTGCATGAGCAGTTCTTC. It encodes CSVGGLGRVHEQFF.

The rearrangement uses TRBV29-1 and TRBJ1-4; tentatively, D is TRBD1 (6 bases). The V end lost 0 bases, the J end lost 7 bases, and 6 bases lay between the germline ends. The CDR3 has 12 residues. CDR1 SQVTM and CDR2 ANQGSEA come from the germline V gene. DNA of the CDR3: TGCAGCGTTGAAGAGGACAGTGAAAAACTGTTTTTT. It specifies CSVEEDSEKLFF.

The chain employs TRBV2 and TRBJ2-4; D is perhaps TRBD1 (7 bases). The V gene lost 3 bases and the J gene lost 5 bases, with 14 bases spanning the gap. Germline CDR1 and CDR2: SNHLY and FYNNEI. The CDR3 covers 15 residues. Here the CDR3 DNA reads TGTGCCAGCAGTGATGTTGGCAGGGGGGAAAACATTCAGTACTTC. It translates to CASSDVGRGENIQYF.

This clone was counted a few times. The genes are TRBV6-4 and TRBJ2-1; 8 bases align to TRBD2. V trimming: 5 bases; J trimming: 6 bases; junction bases outside the gene matches: 9. CDR1 MRHNA and CDR2 SNTAGT come from the germline V gene. CDR3 size: 15 residues. CDR3 sequence: CASSWAGGSGNEQFF. CDR3 coding DNA: TGTGCCAGCAGTTGGGCGGGAGGATCGGGCAATGAGCAGTTCTTC.

This rearrangement joins TRBV4-2 to TRBJ2-7, with 9 positions matching TRBD1. This CDR3 has 15 residues. Looked up from germline, CDR1 is LGHNA and CDR2 is YNFKEQ. With 3 bases clipped from V and 5 bases from J, the junction kept 8 bases outside the gene matches. The CDR3 loop is CASSHVGTGPHEQYF. For the CDR3, the DNA is TGTGCCAGCAGCCACGTCGGGACAGGGCCCCACGAGCAGTACTTC.

The rearrangement links TRBV15 to TRBJ1-2, with 10 bases matching TRBD1. CDR3 size: 15 residues. Germline V gives CDR1 LNHNV, CDR2 YYDKDF (reference sequence). The ends lost 1 base at V and 4 bases at J; junction bases unmatched: 3. CDR3 in amino acids: CATSRGQGAGYGYTF. Written as DNA, the CDR3 is TGTGCCACCAGCAGAGGACAGGGGGCAGGCTATGGCTACACCTTC.

There are a few counts of this clone. This chain joins TRBV6-5 and TRBJ2-3; D is perhaps TRBD1 (6 bases). Germline lookup yields CDR1 MNHEY and CDR2 SVGAGI. The CDR3 is 14 residues long. With 7 bases removed from V and 5 bases from J, the gap between germline ends came to 16 bases. In DNA, the CDR3 is TGTGCCAGCACGCGAGGGGGTAAGGGAGATACGCAGTATTTT. Protein product: CASTRGGKGDTQYF.

V gene TRBV5-8 combines with J gene TRBJ1-2; D ambiguous. CDR3 length: 11 amino acids. V was trimmed by 1 base and J by 8 bases, leaving 6 bases between them. From germline, CDR1 is SGHTS and CDR2 YDEGEE. The CDR3 spells CASSLLRGYTF. In DNA form, the CDR3 reads TGTGCCAGCAGCTTGCTCAGGGGCTACACCTTC.

This clone was detected only a few times. Its ends do not fully match the called genes, so a read error is possible. The J gene is TRBJ2-7, the V gene TRBV7-9; 7 nucleotides align to TRBD1. The length of the CDR3 is 12 residues. Germline lookup yields CDR1 SEHNR and CDR2 FQNEAQ (reference sequence). CDR3: CSSTDRHHEQYF. CDR3 sequence (DNA): TGTTCCAGTACGGACAGGCACCACGAGCAGTACTTC.

V usage is TRBV7-2 and J usage is TRBJ2-7; the match to TRBD2 covers 7 bases. The CDR3 is 15 residues long. The V gene's germline CDR1 is SGHTA and CDR2 FQGNSA. V was pared by 2 bases and J by 3 bases, with 7 bases of the junction left unmatched. DNA for the CDR3: TGTGCCAGCAGCTTAAGCCTAGCGGAATACTACGAGCAGTACTTC. It is translated as CASSLSLAEYYEQYF.

This clone showed up just a few times. The chain carries TRBV20-1 and TRBJ2-1; D possibly corresponds to TRBD2 (5 bases). Germline lookup yields CDR1 DFQATT and CDR2 SNEGSKA (reference sequence). Trimming cost V 6 bases and J 6 bases, with 6 bases left between them. CDR3 size: 10 residues. CDR3 loop: CSAGVNEQFF. As DNA, the CDR3 is TGCAGTGCCGGGGTCAATGAGCAGTTCTTC.